The 27 T cell receptor beta chains given below trace back to one sample, sequenced in a study of cytomegalovirus exposure and HLA in healthy donors. Use of 60 Vbeta and 13 Jbeta primers characterized the PCR. Sequencing was performed with immunoSEQ multiplex PCR; in TCRdb, only in-frame clones are kept and a portion is missing. The table includes approximately 150,000 clones, around 80% detected once. Material for sequencing was PBMCs. All receptors come from a man aged 18 to 30 in good health and CMV-seropositive.

This chain joins TRBV28 and TRBJ2-7; 9 bases are shared with TRBD2. This CDR3 is 16 amino acids long. Germline V gene sequence: CDR1 MDHEN, CDR2 SYDVKM. Trimming at V came to 7 bases and at J to 0 bases, leaving 10 bases not matched to a gene. In DNA form, the CDR3 reads TGTGCCAGCAAGAGGGCCCGGCGGGAGGGCTCCTACGAGCAGTACTTC. This codes for CASKRARREGSYEQYF. The complete variable domain, with remaining parts taken from reference TRBV28 and TRBJ2-7, reads DVKVTQSSRYLVKRTGEKVFLECVQDMDHENMFWYRQDPGLGLRLIYFSYDVKMKEKGDIPEGYSVSREKKERFSLILESASTNQTSMYLCASKRARREGSYEQYFGPGTRLTVT.

The V call is TRBV5-4, the J call TRBJ2-2; D is possibly TRBD2 (5 bases). Germline V lookup: CDR1 SGHNT, CDR2 YYREEE (reference sequence). Trimming took 4 bases from V and 5 from J, leaving 12 bases between them. The CDR3 has 14 amino acids. The CDR3 region has the DNA TGTGCCAGCAGCCCGGAGGTGGTTACCGGGGAGCTGTTTTTT. This sequence encodes CASSPEVVTGELFF.

The chain has TRBV4-2 and TRBJ1-2; D is unclear. Germline CDR1 and CDR2: LGHNA and YNFKEQ. V shed 0 bases and J shed 5 bases, with 7 bases lying between them. The CDR3 consists of 13 residues. CDR3 nucleotides: TGTGCCAGCAGCCAAGATTTACAATATGGCTACACCTTC. Protein sequence: CASSQDLQYGYTF.

V gene TRBV5-1 combines with J gene TRBJ1-1; perhaps TRBD1 as D (6 bases). V was clipped by 4 bases and J by 1 base, with 14 bases between them. The CDR3 covers 15 residues. Germline lookup yields CDR1 SGHRS and CDR2 YFSETQ. The CDR3 region has the DNA TGCGCCAGCAGCCTACAGGGTCTTTCGAACACTGAAGCTTTCTTT. Protein product: CASSLQGLSNTEAFF.

To note about this clone: Other DNA sequences in this sample translate to the same CDR3. This chain uses TRBV6-4 with TRBJ2-3; 7 positions match TRBD2. CDR1 is MRHNA and CDR2 is SNTAGT in the germline V gene. With 5 bases clipped from V and 3 bases from J, the junction kept 5 bases outside the gene matches. CDR3 length equals 14 residues. The CDR3 protein is CASSSTSDTDTQYF. CDR3 coding DNA: TGTGCCAGCAGTTCAACTAGCGATACAGATACGCAGTATTTT.

V and J are TRBV2 and TRBJ2-1, with D possibly TRBD2 on 5 matching bases. Between the trimmed V and J ends, which lost 4 bases and 0 bases, there was a span of 10 bases. In germline, CDR1 is SNHLY, CDR2 FYNNEI. The CDR3 runs to 15 residues. The CDR3 nucleotides are TGTGCCAGCAGTGGAGAGGGCGGCTCCTACAATGAGCAGTTCTTC. Amino acid sequence: CASSGEGGSYNEQFF.

The rearrangement links TRBV29-1 to TRBJ2-3; TRBD2 might be the D (5 bases). The CDR3 has 12 residues. Trimming stripped 3 bases from V and 1 base from J, with 5 bases between. Germline values: CDR1 SQVTM, CDR2 ANQGSEA. The CDR3 protein is CSVDGGTDTQYF. CDR3 in DNA: TGCAGCGTTGACGGGGGCACAGATACGCAGTATTTT.

A few counts support this clone. V usage is TRBV7-9 and J usage is TRBJ2-7; 8 bases line up with TRBD1. The trim removed 1 base at V and 7 bases at J, leaving 9 bases unmatched. Germline CDR1 and CDR2: SEHNR and FQNEAQ (reference sequence). This CDR3 is built from 15 residues. The CDR3 reads CASSLGTGWIGEQYF. The CDR3 coding sequence is TGTGCCAGCAGCTTAGGGACAGGGTGGATTGGGGAGCAGTACTTC.

The rearrangement uses TRBV9 and TRBJ2-3, with 9 bases fitting TRBD2. The CDR3 runs 15 residues. The germline gives CDR1 SGDLS, CDR2 YYNGEE. Losses at the gene ends were 1 base for V and 2 bases for J; bases not matched to a gene: 2. CDR3 protein: CASSVRGRATDTQYF. CDR3 nucleotides: TGTGCCAGCAGCGTACGCGGGAGGGCCACAGATACGCAGTATTTT.

This clone was seen a handful of times. The chain employs TRBV2 and TRBJ1-4, with D maybe TRBD1 (5 bases). Per germline, CDR1 SNHLY and CDR2 FYNNEI. The CDR3 loop spans 16 amino acids. The V and J ends lost 7 bases and 8 bases respectively, with 23 bases between them. CDR3 sequence (DNA): TGTGCCAGCAATTTAGCGGGTGGGGGATCTCACGAAAAACTGTTTTTT. Translated, it gives CASNLAGGGSHEKLFF. The full variable domain, rest sourced from reference TRBV2 and TRBJ1-4, is EPEVTQTPSHQVTQMGQEVILRCVPISNHLYFYWYRQILGQKVEFLVSFYNNEISEKSEIFDDQFSVERPDGSNFTLKIRSTKLEDSAMYFCASNLAGGGSHEKLFFGSGTQLSVL.

This clone appeared a few times. The chain has TRBV6-6 and TRBJ2-7; D is perhaps TRBD1 (5 bases). Trimming removed 6 bases at V and 6 bases at J, with 12 bases between. The CDR3 is 12 amino acids. CDR1 and CDR2 from the germline V gene are MNHNY and SVGAGI (reference sequence). CDR3 residues: CASRDSGVEQYF. CDR3 coding DNA: TGTGCCAGCAGAGACAGTGGGGTCGAGCAGTACTTC.

The chain is built from TRBV28 and TRBJ2-5; the match to TRBD2 covers 9 bases. J lost 6 bases, V lost 6 bases, and 8 bases had no gene match. The CDR3 runs to 14 residues. CDR1 and CDR2 (germline): MDHEN, SYDVKM. This CDR3 reads CASRAGGIIQTQYF. The CDR3 nucleotides are TGTGCCAGCAGAGCGGGAGGAATTATTCAGACCCAGTACTTC.

This chain joins TRBV25-1 and TRBJ2-7, with TRBD1 as a possible D gene (6 bases). CDR1 is MGHDK and CDR2 is SYGVNS in the germline V gene. The CDR3 length is 14 residues. V lost 5 bases, J lost 0 bases, and 11 bases lay in between. The CDR3 DNA reads TGTGCCAGCAGTCCCCAGGGGAGCTCCTACGAGCAGTACTTC. Translation gives CASSPQGSSYEQYF.

This clone turned up a few times. V gene TRBV7-2 combines with J gene TRBJ1-2; TRBD1 agrees at 12 bases. Germline-derived CDR1 and CDR2 are SGHTA and FQGNSA. The CDR3 runs to 14 residues. V shed 5 bases, J shed 7 bases, and the junction held 5 bases outside the gene matches. The CDR3 loop is CASSPGQGAPGYTF. CDR3 nucleotide sequence: TGTGCCAGCAGCCCGGGACAGGGGGCGCCTGGCTACACCTTC.

The rearrangement links TRBV19 to TRBJ2-1, with TRBD1 matching 8 bases. CDR1 is LNHDA and CDR2 is SQIVND in the germline V gene (reference sequence). Unmatched junction bases numbered 5, after V lost 5 bases and J lost 2 bases. The CDR3 runs 15 residues. CDR3 sequence: CASSERTGPYNEQFF. Written as DNA, the CDR3 is TGTGCCAGTAGTGAGAGGACAGGGCCCTACAATGAGCAGTTCTTC.

The chain couples TRBV6-1 to TRBJ1-1, with 8 bases fitting TRBD1. The junction had 8 bases not matched to a gene; V was cut back by 4 bases and J by 4 bases. Germline V CDR1 and CDR2: MNHNS, SASEGT. This CDR3 has 15 amino acids. CDR3 sequence (DNA): TGTGCCAGCAGTGGAGGACAGGGTATGAGCACTGAAGCTTTCTTT. Amino acids: CASSGGQGMSTEAFF.

This clone was observed a few times. This chain links TRBV5-1 with TRBJ2-1; D is unclear. Between the trimmed V and J ends, which lost 0 bases and 0 bases, there was a span of 10 bases. CDR1 SGHRS and CDR2 YFSETQ come from the germline V gene. The CDR3 has 16 residues. CDR3 DNA sequence: TGCGCCAGCAGCTTGGGGCTAAGGAGCTCCTACAATGAGCAGTTCTTC. Residues: CASSLGLRSSYNEQFF. Combining the CDR3 with reference TRBV5-1 and TRBJ2-1 gives the whole variable domain KAGVTQTPRYLIKTRGQQVTLSCSPISGHRSVSWYQQTPGQGLQFLFEYFSETQRNKGNFPGRFSGRQFSNSRSEMNVSTLELGDSALYLCASSLGLRSSYNEQFFGPGTRLTVL.

This clone has only a few counts. This chain uses TRBV6-4 with TRBJ2-2; D is unresolved. V shed 3 bases and J shed 3 bases, with 8 bases lying between them. The CDR3 totals 14 residues. Looked up from germline, CDR1 is MRHNA and CDR2 is SNTAGT. The CDR3 bases are TGTGCCAGCAGTGAAGGAGTAGACACCGGGGAGCTGTTTTTT. Protein product: CASSEGVDTGELFF.

The CDR3 bases are TGTGCCAGCAGCTTAGGGACTAGCGGGAGTGGTTACAATGAGCAGTTCTTC. Translation: CASSLGTSGSGYNEQFF. The V and J genes are TRBV7-9 and TRBJ2-1, with 13 bases that match TRBD2. Trimming at V came to 1 base and at J to 4 bases, leaving 4 bases not matched to a gene. CDR3 length: 17 residues. CDR1 and CDR2 (germline): SEHNR, FQNEAQ (reference sequence).

The chain recombines TRBV15 with TRBJ1-5, with 7 nucleotides matching TRBD1. Trimming at V came to 3 bases and at J to 1 base, leaving 3 bases not matched to a gene. This CDR3 contains 15 residues. Per the germline V gene, CDR1 is LNHNV and CDR2 is YYDKDF (reference sequence). CDR3 bases: TGTGCCACCAGCAGGACAGGGTGGAGCAATCAGCCCCAGCATTTT. Translated, it gives CATSRTGWSNQPQHF.

The chain links TRBV28 to TRBJ2-4; 8 nucleotides align to TRBD2. The CDR3 has 15 amino acids. Trimming took 5 bases from V and 1 from J; bases not matched to a gene: 4. Germline values: CDR1 MDHEN, CDR2 SYDVKM. CDR3 protein: CASSPSGSAKNIQYF. The DNA for the CDR3 is TGTGCCAGCAGTCCTAGCGGGTCGGCCAAAAACATTCAGTACTTC.

This clone was counted once. V and J are TRBV29-1 and TRBJ1-2; D gene uncertain. The germline V gene has CDR1 SQVTM and CDR2 ANQGSEA. This CDR3 spans 12 amino acids. V lost 7 bases to trimming and J lost 0 bases, with 9 bases between them. In DNA, the CDR3 is TGCAGCGCGTGGACTTCTAACTATGGCTACACCTTC. It encodes CSAWTSNYGYTF.

This clone was recorded once. The chain links TRBV5-1 to TRBJ1-2, with TRBD1 matching 7 bases. V shed 2 bases and J 5 bases; nucleotides not matched to a gene: 3. Germline V gives CDR1 SGHRS, CDR2 YFSETQ. The CDR3 consists of 13 residues. CDR3 residues: CASSFRQGYGYTF. The DNA for the CDR3 is TGCGCCAGCAGCTTTCGACAGGGATATGGCTACACCTTC.

The chain links TRBV9 to TRBJ2-3; D unclear. Trimming left V 4 bases short and J 0 bases short, with 3 bases between. Germline loops: CDR1 SGDLS, CDR2 YYNGEE. CDR3 length: 12 residues. The CDR3 region is CASSLSTDTQYF. The CDR3, as DNA: TGTGCCAGCAGCCTTAGCACAGATACGCAGTATTTT. Full variable domain (missing parts from reference TRBV9 and TRBJ2-3): DSGVTQTPKHLITATGQRVTLRCSPRSGDLSVYWYQQSLDQGLQFLIQYYNGEERAKGNILERFSAQQFPDLHSELNLSSLELGDSALYFCASSLSTDTQYFGPGTRLTVL.

This clone was found once. The chain joins TRBV7-6 to TRBJ2-7, with 9 bases identical to TRBD1. CDR1 is SGHVS, CDR2 FNYEAQ, per germline. J lost 3 bases, V lost 4 bases, and 4 bases had no gene match. The CDR3 runs to 14 residues. CDR3 DNA: TGTGCCAGCAGCTCCGGGACAGGGTTCTACGAGCAGTACTTC. Protein sequence: CASSSGTGFYEQYF.

V and J are TRBV6-6 and TRBJ2-7; D remains ambiguous. Germline CDR1 is MNHNY and CDR2 is SVGAGI (reference sequence). The CDR3 length is 13 residues. With 0 bases removed from V and 4 bases from J, the gap between germline ends came to 7 bases. CDR3 coding DNA: TGTGCCAGCAGTTACTCGTCACTTTACGAGCAGTACTTC. It is translated as CASSYSSLYEQYF.

A single count supports this clone. This chain connects TRBV5-6 to TRBJ2-1; TRBD2 matches 8 bases. With V trimmed by 1 base and J by 9 bases, 12 bases remained unmatched. The CDR3 length is 16 residues. Germline CDR1 and CDR2: SGHDT and YYEEEE. As DNA, the CDR3 is TGTGCCAGCAGCTTGAGGGGAGCGGGAGAGAAAGGTGAGCAGTTCTTC. Its translation is CASSLRGAGEKGEQFF.